This TCR beta chain comes out of a study of blood T cell repertoires in COVID-19 (dated by TCRdb to the early 2020s). Background on the whole study: Samples from collaborators originated in the United States, Italy and Spain and spanned both the acute and convalescent phases of COVID-19. The prospective study material was composed of cDNA or gDNA derived from T cells, B-cell-depleted T cells, or PBMCs. Subjects who had been exposed to COVID-19, were actively infected with it, or had recovered from it provided the deeply sampled blood TCRbeta repertoires that made up the dataset. A freely available public database, intended as a resource for researchers studying the immune response to SARS-CoV-2, is where the repertoires were released. Samples came from the ongoing ImmuneRACE study (first 160 participants) plus 1,254 subjects from 6 global collaborators. The sample metadata nearly always contained a de-identified subject ID, COVID-19 status, age in years and sex. Where available, HLA class I and class II types were obtained from metadata supplied by the sample provider rather than from assay-based typing. The full study reports these points: The amount of clinical and demographic metadata varied by source and participant and was provided uncurated.

The collaborating institutions used their own protocols to collect whole blood in K2EDTA tubes. For TCRbeta analysis, collaborators shipped samples in one of three forms: frozen whole blood, isolated PBMCs, or DNA extracted from either of those sample types. The CDR3, from cysteine to phenylalanine, totals 14 residues. The read is trimmed to its CDR3 DNA, 42 bases read in frame from base 1. V and J lose 2 bases and 8 bases, and a span of 13 bases separates them. The germline V gene (reference sequence) provides CDR1 SGHNT and CDR2 YYREEE. TCRbeta CDR3 regions were amplified from genomic DNA by means of the immunoSEQ Assay, a bias-controlled multiplex PCR. In the original analysis: Nucleated cell counts per sample were estimated from amplification of reference gene primers within the assay. Sequence reads were collapsed and filtered to measure the absolute abundance of every unique TCRbeta CDR3 rearrangement. For each sample, productive Simpson clonality was calculated by taking the square root of Simpson's diversity index across productive rearrangements. TCRdb holds this immuneACCESS table with in-frame rearrangements only. Some clones are missing; in checked studies, unresolved V genes explain under half, and the rest has no known cause. From that table come the V and J calls and clone size; the DNA was used to work out D and trimming. The sample table contains 40,000 to 65,000 clones; only one count was recorded for around 72% of them. The top ten clonotypes cover around 14% of the sample.

A word on this clone: Its antigen has not been determined. Per-base quality was not reported, and no clone a single base away is much larger than it.

The material sequenced was peripheral blood. The TCR comes from a human donor with active or convalescent COVID-19. The donor label of this sample is uncertain. The chain couples TRBV5-4 to TRBJ1-4, with no confidently assigned D gene. The CDR3 region has the sequence CASSFSVTGEKLFF. The DNA is TGTGCCAGCAGCTTCTCGGTCACGGGGGAAAAACTGTTTTTT.